This TCR beta chain was captured by sequencing in a study of blood T cell repertoires in COVID-19. Study details: There were acute and convalescent COVID-19 samples, and they came from the United States, Italy and Spain. PBMCs, B-cell-depleted T cells, or T cells were the source of the cDNA or gDNA that made up the material.

With 1 base clipped from V and 4 bases from J, the junction kept 2 bases outside the gene matches. This CDR3 has 15 residues. Germline V gene lookup returns CDR1 SSHAT and CDR2 FNYEAQ (reference sequence). In the study's own analysis: By means of reference gene primer amplification, nucleated cell counts were estimated. The assay was immunoSEQ multiplex PCR, and TCRdb's table has in-frame clones only and misses some. The DNA gave D and trimming, while V, J and clone size come from that table. The sample lists fewer than 250,000 clones; roughly three quarters were seen once. This clone was counted many times.

Sequencing was done on a sample of PBMCs or T cells enriched from blood (not recorded which). The J gene is TRBJ2-5, the V gene TRBV7-7; 11 bases map to TRBD2. This sequence originates from a woman aged 45-65 years with acute COVID-19. CDR3: CASSLELAGAETQYF. For the CDR3, the DNA is TGTGCCAGCAGCTTAGAACTAGCGGGGGCAGAGACCCAGTACTTC.